This T cell receptor (beta chain) derives from a study of shared clonotypes between healthy human individuals. Study results and limitations: The study generally estimated greater richness for naive than memory subsets. The small donor group covered limited genetic and exposure diversity.

Source study methods: ImmunoSEQ sequences covered only the junction and lacked quality scores; filtering therefore differed. The data were produced by immunoSEQ multiplex PCR, yet TCRdb's version contains in-frame clones alone and is incomplete. The V and J calls and the clone size are those of that table, but D and trimming were determined from the DNA. The top ten clones hold around 0.37% of a sample with roughly 2,500,000 clones, roughly 93% of them seen once. As regards this clone: Its antigen is undetermined.

V gave up 5 bases and J gave up 2 bases; unmatched junction bases: 9. The germline V gene encodes CDR1 SGHAT and CDR2 FQNNGV. The CDR3 consists of 15 residues. The TCR originated in a man between 18 and 29 years old in good health. Some clones in this sample may be carry-over from other donors' samples. This chain links TRBV11-2 with TRBJ2-7; 7 bases match TRBD1. The specimen was naive CD4+ T cells from PBMCs. Subset described: CD45RA+ positively selected. The chain's CDR3 is CASSPSGTDPYEQYF. CDR3 coding DNA: TGTGCCAGCAGCCCCTCCGGGACAGACCCCTACGAGCAGTACTTC.